This passage covers 7 T cell receptor beta chains from one sample sequenced in a study of T cell responses to AZD1222 COVID-19 vaccine. Sequenced by immunoSEQ multiplex PCR; TCRdb stores in-frame clones only, minus some. The data contain 140,000 to 150,000 clones, around 85% of them seen just once; the ten biggest clones take up around 8%. Sequencing was performed on peripheral blood, taken on day 0 of AZD1222 vaccination. These TCRs come from an adult in good health.

This chain links TRBV9 with TRBJ1-1; tentative D call: TRBD1 (5 bases). There are 14 residues in the CDR3. Trimming cost V 0 bases and J 5 bases, with 11 bases left between them. Germline V CDR1 and CDR2: SGDLS, YYNGEE. The CDR3 coding sequence is TGTGCCAGCAGCGTAGAAGGGGTGGGGACTGAAGCTTTCTTT. Translation: CASSVEGVGTEAFF.

The CDR3 DNA sequence: TGTGCCAGCAGCTTCGACTACAGGTATAAAGGCTACACCTTC. Amino acids: CASSFDYRYKGYTF. The chain is built from TRBV5-8 and TRBJ1-2; maybe TRBD1 (5 bases). CDR3 size: 14 residues. With 2 bases removed from V and 8 bases from J, the gap between germline ends came to 16 bases. Germline CDR1 and CDR2: SGHTS and YDEGEE.

This chain uses TRBV27 with TRBJ2-3, with TRBD2 identical over 10 bases. This CDR3 region has 15 residues. Germline CDR1 is MNHEY and CDR2 is SMNVEV (reference sequence). Trimming cost V 7 bases and J 1 base; bases outside gene matches: 5. CDR3 sequence (DNA): TGTGCCAGCACGAAGGGGACTAGCGGCACAGATACGCAGTATTTT. This codes for CASTKGTSGTDTQYF.

The V and J genes are TRBV18 and TRBJ2-2; D is ambiguous. The V gene lost 2 bases and the J gene lost 0 bases, with 4 bases spanning the gap. Per the germline V gene, CDR1 is KGHSH and CDR2 is LQKENI. There are 14 residues in the CDR3. The CDR3 bases are TGTGCCAGCTCACCAGTCACGAACACCGGGGAGCTGTTTTTT. It codes for CASSPVTNTGELFF. The full variable domain, in which reference TRBV18 and TRBJ2-2 provide the parts outside the CDR3, is NAGVMQNPRHLVRRRGQEARLRCSPMKGHSHVYWYRQLPEEGLKFMVYLQKENIIDESGMPKERFSAEFPKEGPSILRIQQVVRGDSAAYFCASSPVTNTGELFFGEGSRLTVL.

The chain links TRBV27 to TRBJ2-3; D unresolved. V lost 5 bases to trimming and J lost 0 bases, with 6 bases between them. The CDR3 spans 13 residues. CDR1 is MNHEY, CDR2 SMNVEV, per germline (reference sequence). The DNA of the CDR3 is TGTGCCAGCAGTCCCACTAGCACAGATACGCAGTATTTT. Its protein is CASSPTSTDTQYF.

The rearrangement uses TRBV3-1 (or the pseudogene TRBV3-2) and TRBJ2-3; D remains unclear. The germline gives CDR1 LGHDT, CDR2 YNNKEL (reference sequence). The CDR3 is 11 amino acids. Trimming cost V 3 bases and J 3 bases, with 1 base left between them. The CDR3 nucleotides are TGTGCCAGCAGCCAGACAGATACGCAGTATTTT. It encodes CASSQTDTQYF.

This chain joins TRBV18 and TRBJ2-7; perhaps D is TRBD1 or TRBD2 (7 bases each). This CDR3 has 16 residues. V was cut by 0 bases and J by 5 bases, with 17 bases left in between. Germline V gives CDR1 KGHSH, CDR2 LQKENI. The CDR3 here is CASSPPRGGDRHEQYF. In DNA form, the CDR3 reads TGTGCCAGCTCACCACCACGGGGAGGGGACAGACACGAGCAGTACTTC.